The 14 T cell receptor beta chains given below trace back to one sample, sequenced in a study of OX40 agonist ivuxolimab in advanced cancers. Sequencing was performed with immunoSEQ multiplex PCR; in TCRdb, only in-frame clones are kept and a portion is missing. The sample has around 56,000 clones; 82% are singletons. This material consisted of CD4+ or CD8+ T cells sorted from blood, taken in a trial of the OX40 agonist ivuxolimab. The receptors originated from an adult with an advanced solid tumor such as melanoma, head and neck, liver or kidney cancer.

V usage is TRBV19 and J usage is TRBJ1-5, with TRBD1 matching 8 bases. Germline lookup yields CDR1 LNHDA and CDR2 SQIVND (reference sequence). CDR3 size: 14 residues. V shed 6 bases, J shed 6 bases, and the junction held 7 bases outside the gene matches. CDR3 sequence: CASRPDREGQPQHF. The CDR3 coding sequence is TGTGCCAGTAGACCGGACAGGGAGGGTCAGCCCCAGCATTTT.

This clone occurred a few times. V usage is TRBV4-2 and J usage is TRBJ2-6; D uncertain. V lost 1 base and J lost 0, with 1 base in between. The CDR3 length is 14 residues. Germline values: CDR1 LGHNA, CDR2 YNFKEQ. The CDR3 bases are TGTGCCAGCAGCCAAGCCTCTGGGGCCAACGTCCTGACTTTC. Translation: CASSQASGANVLTF.

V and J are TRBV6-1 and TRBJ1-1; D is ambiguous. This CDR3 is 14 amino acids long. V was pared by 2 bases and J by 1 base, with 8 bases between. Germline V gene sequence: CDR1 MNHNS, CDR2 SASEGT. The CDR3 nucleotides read TGTGCCAGCAGTGAAAATAAGGCGAACACTGAAGCTTTCTTT. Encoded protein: CASSENKANTEAFF.

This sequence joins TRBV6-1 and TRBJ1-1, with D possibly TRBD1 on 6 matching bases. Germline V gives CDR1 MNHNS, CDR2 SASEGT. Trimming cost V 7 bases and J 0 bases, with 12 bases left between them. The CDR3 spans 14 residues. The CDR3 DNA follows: TGTGCCAGCATCCCTGGGGGCATGAACACTGAAGCTTTCTTT. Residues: CASIPGGMNTEAFF.

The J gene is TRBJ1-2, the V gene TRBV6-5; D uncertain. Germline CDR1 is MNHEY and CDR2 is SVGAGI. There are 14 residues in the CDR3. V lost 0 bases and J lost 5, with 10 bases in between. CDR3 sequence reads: CASSYSPDGYGYTF. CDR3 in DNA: TGTGCCAGCAGTTACTCACCCGACGGGTATGGCTACACCTTC.

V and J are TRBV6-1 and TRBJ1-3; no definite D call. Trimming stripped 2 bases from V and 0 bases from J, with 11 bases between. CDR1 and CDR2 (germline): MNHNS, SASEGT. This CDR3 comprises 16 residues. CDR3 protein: CASSEKGFLSGNTIYF. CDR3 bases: TGTGCCAGCAGTGAAAAAGGGTTTCTCTCTGGAAACACCATATATTTT.

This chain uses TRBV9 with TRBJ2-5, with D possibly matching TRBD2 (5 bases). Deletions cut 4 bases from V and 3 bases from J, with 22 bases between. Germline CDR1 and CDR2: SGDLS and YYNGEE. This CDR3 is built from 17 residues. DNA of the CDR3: TGTGCCAGCAGCCCCAGCCCATGGAAGAGGGATGAAGAGACCCAGTACTTC. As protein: CASSPSPWKRDEETQYF.

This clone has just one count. This CDR3 reads CASSLKPSDYNEQFF. CDR3 in DNA: TGTGCCAGCAGCTTAAAACCTAGCGACTACAATGAGCAGTTCTTC. The chain is built from TRBV7-6 and TRBJ2-1, with a possible D match to TRBD2 (6 bases). CDR1 SGHVS and CDR2 FNYEAQ come from the germline V gene. The CDR3 consists of 15 residues. V was pared by 2 bases and J by 3 bases, with 11 bases between.

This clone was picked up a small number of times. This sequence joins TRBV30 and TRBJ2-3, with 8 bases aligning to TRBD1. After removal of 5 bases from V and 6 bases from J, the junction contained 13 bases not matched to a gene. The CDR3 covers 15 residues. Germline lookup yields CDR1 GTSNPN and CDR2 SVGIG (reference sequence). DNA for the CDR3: TGTGCCTGGGGGCAAGACAGGGGACGCGTGGATACGCAGTATTTT. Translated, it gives CAWGQDRGRVDTQYF. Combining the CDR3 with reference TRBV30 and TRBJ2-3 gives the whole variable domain SQTIHQWPATLVQPVGSPLSLECTVEGTSNPNLYWYRQAAGRGLQLLFYSVGIGQISSEVPQNLSASRPQDRQFILSSKKLLLSDSGFYLCAWGQDRGRVDTQYFGPGTRLTVL.

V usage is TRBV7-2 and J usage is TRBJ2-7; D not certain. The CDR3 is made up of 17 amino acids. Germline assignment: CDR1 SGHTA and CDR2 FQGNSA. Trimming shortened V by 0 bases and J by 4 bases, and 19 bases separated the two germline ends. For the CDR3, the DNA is TGTGCCAGCAGCTTAGCGTGGGTCCTTGCATCCCGATACGAGCAGTACTTC. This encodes CASSLAWVLASRYEQYF. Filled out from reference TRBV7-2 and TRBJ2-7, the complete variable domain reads GAGVSQSPSNKVTEKGKDVELRCDPISGHTALYWYRQSLGQGLEFLIYFQGNSAPDKSGLPSDRFSAERTGGSVSTLTIQRTQQEDSAVYLCASSLAWVLASRYEQYFGPGTRLTVT.

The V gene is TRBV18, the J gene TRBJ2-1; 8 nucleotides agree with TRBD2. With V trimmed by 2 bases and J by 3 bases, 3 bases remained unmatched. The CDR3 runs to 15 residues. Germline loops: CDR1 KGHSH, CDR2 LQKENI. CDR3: CASSPGTSGYNEQFF. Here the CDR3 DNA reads TGTGCCAGCTCACCAGGGACTAGTGGCTACAATGAGCAGTTCTTC. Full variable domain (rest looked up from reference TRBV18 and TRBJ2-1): NAGVMQNPRHLVRRRGQEARLRCSPMKGHSHVYWYRQLPEEGLKFMVYLQKENIIDESGMPKERFSAEFPKEGPSILRIQQVVRGDSAAYFCASSPGTSGYNEQFFGPGTRLTVL.

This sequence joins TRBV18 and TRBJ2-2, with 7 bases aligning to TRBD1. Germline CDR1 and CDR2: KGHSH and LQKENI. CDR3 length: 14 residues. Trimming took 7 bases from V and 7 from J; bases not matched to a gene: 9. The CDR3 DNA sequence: TGTGCCAGCTTGTCGACAGGGATGAGCGGGGAGCTGTTTTTT. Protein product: CASLSTGMSGELFF.

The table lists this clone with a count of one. This CDR3 is CASSFRQGANTEAFF. The CDR3 nucleotides are TGTGCCAGCAGCTTTCGACAGGGAGCGAACACTGAAGCTTTCTTT. The V call is TRBV7-9, the J call TRBJ1-1, with TRBD1 identical over 7 bases. CDR3 length: 15 residues. V was clipped by 3 bases and J by 1 base; unmatched bases: 5. Germline values: CDR1 SEHNR, CDR2 FQNEAQ (reference sequence).

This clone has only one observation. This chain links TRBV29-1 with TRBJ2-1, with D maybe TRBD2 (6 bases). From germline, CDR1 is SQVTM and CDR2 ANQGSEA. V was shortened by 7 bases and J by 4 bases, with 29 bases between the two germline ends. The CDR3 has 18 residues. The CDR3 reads CSAPPLSPLAVGYNEQFF. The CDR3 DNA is TGCAGCGCCCCACCCTTATCCCCCTTAGCGGTTGGATACAATGAGCAGTTCTTC.